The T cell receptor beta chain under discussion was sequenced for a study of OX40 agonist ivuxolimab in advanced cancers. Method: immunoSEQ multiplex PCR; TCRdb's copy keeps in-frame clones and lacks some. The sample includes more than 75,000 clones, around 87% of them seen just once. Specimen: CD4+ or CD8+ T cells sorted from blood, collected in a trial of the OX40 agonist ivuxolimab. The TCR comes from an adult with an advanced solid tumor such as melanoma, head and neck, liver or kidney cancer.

The CDR3 sequence is CASSTGSGANVLTF. The CDR3, as DNA: TGTGCCAGCAGTACAGGGTCCGGGGCCAACGTCCTGACTTTC. J is TRBJ2-6 and V is TRBV6-1; D might be TRBD1 (6 bases). With 5 bases removed from V and 4 bases from J, the gap between germline ends came to 9 bases. This CDR3 is 14 amino acids long. CDR1 and CDR2 from the germline V gene are MNHNS and SASEGT.